The rows below give T cell receptor beta chains drawn from one sample of a study of control samples from healthy donors and cancer patients. The assay was immunoSEQ multiplex PCR, and TCRdb's table has in-frame clones only and misses some. The sample shows 50,000 to 70,000 clones, approximately 86% of them seen only once. Specimen: blood. The origin of the receptors is a man between 45 and 60 years old in good health. Each CDR3 is given with its conserved first and last residue. Each record gives: J gene, V gene, clone size, D gene, CDR3 protein, CDR3 DNA. The D gene is left open where the match is weak. Clone size is stated in some rows and not others, as once, few, many or a class when expanded.

TRBJ2-7 | TRBV5-1 | - | TRBD2 | CASSARGMDYEQYF | TGCGCCAGCAGCGCGCGGGGGATGGATTACGAGCAGTACTTC
TRBJ1-5 | TRBV28 | - | - | CASMTPGGQPQHF | TGTGCCAGCATGACTCCCGGGGGGCAGCCCCAGCATTTT
TRBJ2-1 | TRBV4-1 | - | TRBD2 | CASRDGREGLSLYNEQFF | TGCGCCAGCAGGGACGGGCGGGAGGGCCTTTCCCTTTACAATGAGCAGTTCTTC
TRBJ2-1 | TRBV7-9 | - | TRBD2 | CASSLVGGPDNEQFF | TGTGCCAGCAGCTTAGTGGGAGGGCCAGACAATGAGCAGTTCTTC
TRBJ2-7 | TRBV5-1 | - | TRBD1 | CASSPGQTYEQYF | TGCGCCAGCAGCCCGGGACAGACCTACGAGCAGTACTTC
TRBJ2-4 | TRBV11-3 | - | TRBD2 | CASSLDRGDIQYF | TGTGCCAGCAGCTTAGATCGGGGGGACATTCAGTACTTC
TRBJ2-7 | TRBV24-1 | - | - | CATSVLGHFHEQYF | TGTGCCACCAGTGTCCTTGGACATTTTCACGAGCAGTACTTC
TRBJ2-7 | TRBV18 | - | TRBD2 | CASSPPSGRHYEQYF | TGTGCCAGCTCACCACCCAGCGGGAGGCATTACGAGCAGTACTTC
TRBJ2-5 | TRBV11-3 | - | TRBD2 | CASTRGVTETQYF | TGTGCCAGCACCCGGGGGGTAACAGAGACCCAGTACTTC
TRBJ2-7 | TRBV5-1 | - | - | CASTPGLGHIYEQYF | TGCGCCAGCACTCCGGGCCTGGGACACATATACGAGCAGTACTTC
TRBJ2-1 | TRBV19 | few | - | CASTTSSYNEQFF | TGTGCCAGTACAACAAGCTCCTACAATGAGCAGTTCTTC
TRBJ2-7 | TRBV5-1 | - | TRBD2 | CASTPSRLAGTYEQYF | TGCGCCAGCACCCCTTCGAGACTAGCGGGAACCTACGAGCAGTACTTC
TRBJ2-2 | TRBV24-1 | - | - | CATSHVNTGELFF | TGTGCCACCAGTCATGTAAACACCGGGGAGCTGTTTTTT